Sequencing of this T cell receptor beta chain was carried out in a study of blood T cell repertoires in COVID-19. Study-level background: The United States, Italy and Spain provided the acute and convalescent COVID-19 samples. T cells, B-cell-depleted T cells, or PBMCs provided the cDNA or gDNA that served as material.

The germline gives CDR1 MDHEN, CDR2 SYDVKM. CDR3 length: 14 amino acids. V lost 5 bases, J lost 3 bases, and 5 bases stayed unmatched. The count of this clone is one. In the study's own analysis: Quantification of nucleated cells was approximated via reference gene primer amplification. Only in-frame clones appear in the TCRdb table, and some are missing; sequencing was by immunoSEQ multiplex PCR. The V and J calls and the clone size are those of that table, but D and trimming were determined from the DNA. The top ten clones hold roughly an eighth of a sample with about 240,000 clones, 86% of them seen once.

The TCR comes from a man at least 80 years old with acute or convalescent COVID-19. The sequenced material came from peripheral blood. V and J are TRBV28 and TRBJ1-2; 8 bases line up with TRBD1. The CDR3 loop reads CASSLNRGDYGYTF. In nucleotides, the CDR3 is TGTGCCAGCAGTCTAAACAGGGGGGACTATGGCTACACCTTC.